This record looks at one T cell receptor beta chain sequence and its context. The antigen is undetermined. The sample comes from a study of T cell responses to AZD1222 COVID-19 vaccine. Whole-study context: Doses given second, at about 4 or about 12 weeks, were pooled. Whole-study findings and limits: The span of vaccine-associated CD4 TCRs extended across spike, with dominance at 160-218 and 743-854. Clonal diversity was possibly underestimated, and white British individuals and females predominated among donors. With two AZD1222 doses given, Spike-specific TCR breadth and depth both rose.

TCRdb keeps only in-frame clones here, not all; method: immunoSEQ multiplex PCR. This sample has 150,000 to 200,000 clones; about 92% occur once, and the top ten carry roughly 3.8%. This CDR3 comprises 14 residues. The V and J ends lost 6 bases and 2 bases, in that order; junction bases with no gene match: 6. Germline CDR1 is SGDLS and CDR2 is YYNGEE. This receptor was taken from an adult in good health. Material: peripheral blood, obtained on day 0 of AZD1222 vaccination. The rearrangement joins TRBV9 to TRBJ2-3, with TRBD2 matching over 7 bases. The CDR3 coding sequence is TGTGCCAGCAACGGCGGGGGTTTCACAGATACGCAGTATTTT. This codes for CASNGGGFTDTQYF. Looking up the rest from reference TRBV9 and TRBJ2-3 gives the full variable domain: DSGVTQTPKHLITATGQRVTLRCSPRSGDLSVYWYQQSLDQGLQFLIQYYNGEERAKGNILERFSAQQFPDLHSELNLSSLELGDSALYFCASNGGGFTDTQYFGPGTRLTVL.